This T cell receptor beta chain appears in the sequencing data of a study of CD8 T cells in Susac syndrome (dated by TCRdb to between 2018 and 2020). As for the study more broadly: Repertoire sequencing was used to test whether CD8+ T cell activation and differentiation in Susac syndrome was antigen driven.

Trimming removed 5 bases from V and 0 bases from J; the gene matches leave 6 bases unexplained. The CDR3 holds 16 amino acids from the cysteine to the phenylalanine. Solely the CDR3 DNA is kept, with 48 bases framed from the first base. The germline V gene (reference sequence) gives CDR1 as PRHDT and CDR2 as FYEKMQ. RNA was extracted with the RNeasy kit and roughly 0.45 to 1 ug was reverse transcribed using random hexamers. The immunoSEQ multiplex PCR assay, which covers 54 Vbeta and 13 Jbeta segments, was used to amplify TCR beta CDR3 regions. PCR amplification bias was corrected using a synthetic template baseline for primer optimization and computational correction. The authors' pipeline ran thus. Only productive sequences were kept, with reads annotated to V, D and J genes according to IMGT and analyzed in immunoSEQ Analyzer. Clonality was computed as one minus Shannon entropy normalized by log2 of the number of productive unique sequences. Public and private clones were assessed among the 100 most prevalent clones of each patient and control. Susac-specific clones were defined as absent from healthy and MS cohorts, about 1,000 published viral clones and other ImmuneACCESS disease sequences. The public reads were reanalyzed by TCRdb: fastp trimming at Q25, MiXCR alignment, in-frame beta chains only. When rows share a CDR3 protein, they turn into one entry using the most common DNA and genes. Here the V and J calls rest on TCRdb's processing, not on the authors' analysis. Here the sample has about 120,000 distinct CDR3 sequences; just under 95% occur a single time. The ten largest account for 0.093% of the sample.

In the case of this clonotype: No cognate antigen has been identified for it. Base quality data are lacking; no much larger clone is found one base away.

General conclusions and limits of the study: The number of individuals in the TCR sequencing and HLA analysis was acknowledged as relatively small.

Peripheral blood CD8+ and CD4+ T cells from healthy donors, Susac syndrome patients and multiple sclerosis patients were profiled by high-throughput TCR beta sequencing. The multiple sclerosis controls were treatment-naive patients whose relapsing-remitting disease, either stable or active, fulfilled the revised McDonald criteria. Bulk CD8+ and CD4+ T cells were purified magnetically by negative isolation, whereas CD8+ TEMRA cells were enriched by FACS. Blood was collected in EDTA tubes and processed within 24 hours, with PBMCs isolated through density gradient centrifugation. PBMCs destined for TCR sequencing were cryopreserved in liquid nitrogen and later thawed in a 37 °C water bath. Purity of sorted or isolated CD4+, CD8+ and CD8+ TEMRA cells was at least 90%.

The rearrangement combines TRBV13 with TRBJ1-1; 10 central bases correspond to TRBD1. This receptor was identified in a human donor with multiple sclerosis. Sequencing was done on a sample of CD4+ T cells from PBMCs. The encoded CDR3 is CASSRGDRGLNTEAFF. The sequenced DNA: TGTGCCAGCAGCCGCGGGGACAGGGGCCTGAACACTGAAGCTTTCTTT. The variable domain in full, with residues beyond the CDR3 obtained from the reference TRBV13 and TRBJ1-1 genes, is AAGVIQSPRHLIKEKRETATLKCYPIPRHDTVYWYQQGPGQDPQFLISFYEKMQSDKGSIPDRFSAQQFSDYHSELNMSSLELGDSALYFCASSRGDRGLNTEAFFGQGTRLTVV.